The rows below give T cell receptor beta chains drawn from one sample of a study of regulatory T cells in long-lasting Graves disease. TCRdb called the multiplex PCR reads again in MiXCR, with one record for every CDR3 protein. The profile shows about 360,000 distinct CDR3 sequences, 15% to 20% of them singletons. This sample was shared with a second study, whose subject was T cells in Graves' hyperthyroidism and ophthalmopathy.

Sequenced here: peripheral blood mononuclear cells (PBMCs), sampled at new diagnosis, from a patient treated with antithyroid drugs. These receptors were collected from a woman under 30 with Graves disease. Both conserved end residues are part of each CDR3. Fields, in order: J gene, D gene, V gene, clone size, CDR3 length, CDR3 DNA, CDR3 protein. The D gene is left open where the match is weak. Size is stated for part of the rows, as once, few or many counts, or as a class when the clone is expanded.

j_gene: TRBJ2-7; d_gene: TRBD2; v_gene: TRBV28; abundance: many; len: 19; CDR3nt: TGTGCCAGCAGATCCTACAGGGTGACTAGCGGGAACAACAACTACGAGCAGTACTTC; CDR3aa: CASRSYRVTSGNNNYEQYF
j_gene: TRBJ2-1; d_gene: NA; v_gene: TRBV3-1; abundance: many; len: 15; CDR3nt: TGTGCCAGCAGCCAAGAGGTGAGGTCGGGTAATGAGCAGTTCTTC; CDR3aa: CASSQEVRSGNEQFF
j_gene: TRBJ2-3; d_gene: NA; v_gene: TRBV20-1; abundance: many; len: 11; CDR3nt: TGCAGTGCCCCCTCTTCAGATACGCAGTATTTT; CDR3aa: CSAPSSDTQYF
j_gene: TRBJ2-3; d_gene: TRBD1; v_gene: TRBV9; abundance: once; len: 15; CDR3nt: TGTGCCAGCAGCGGACAGGGGATTAGCACAGATACGCAGTATTTT; CDR3aa: CASSGQGISTDTQYF
j_gene: TRBJ2-1; d_gene: NA; v_gene: TRBV9; abundance: many; len: 16; CDR3nt: TGTGCCAGCAGCGCCACAGTGCTAAGCTCCTACAATGAGCAGTTCTTC; CDR3aa: CASSATVLSSYNEQFF
j_gene: TRBJ2-1; d_gene: NA; v_gene: TRBV11-2; abundance: NA; len: 12; CDR3nt: TGTGCCAGCAGCTGGGCTAACAATGAGCAGTTCTTC; CDR3aa: CASSWANNEQFF
j_gene: TRBJ2-3; d_gene: TRBD2; v_gene: TRBV20-1; abundance: NA; len: 15; CDR3nt: TGCAGTGCCACAACCTCGGGGGGTGGGGACTCCCGTCTGTATTTT; CDR3aa: CSATTSGGGDSRLYF
j_gene: TRBJ2-3; d_gene: TRBD1; v_gene: TRBV3-1; abundance: NA; len: 15; CDR3nt: TGTGCCAGCAGCCCCCGGGACAGGGCAGCGGATACGCAGTATTTT; CDR3aa: CASSPRDRAADTQYF
j_gene: TRBJ1-2; d_gene: NA; v_gene: TRBV19; abundance: NA; len: 13; CDR3nt: TGTGCCAGTAGTACCAGGACATCCTATGGCTACACCTTC; CDR3aa: CASSTRTSYGYTF
j_gene: TRBJ2-5; d_gene: NA; v_gene: TRBV20-1; abundance: many; len: 14; CDR3nt: TGCAGTGCTAGAGATGGGGGGGCCCAAGAGACCCAGTACTTC; CDR3aa: CSARDGGAQETQYF
j_gene: TRBJ2-7; d_gene: TRBD1; v_gene: TRBV5-8; abundance: few; len: 18; CDR3nt: TGTGCCAGCAGCTTGGGGGCTGGAAGGACAGGTTTGTCCTACGAGCAGTACTTC; CDR3aa: CASSLGAGRTGLSYEQYF
j_gene: TRBJ1-5; d_gene: NA; v_gene: TRBV6-5; abundance: many; len: 16; CDR3nt: TGTGCCAGCAGTTACGAGGAGGGAAGGTACAATCAGCCCCAGCATTTT; CDR3aa: CASSYEEGRYNQPQHF
j_gene: TRBJ1-1; d_gene: NA; v_gene: TRBV12-3/TRBV12-4; abundance: many; len: 14; CDR3nt: TGTGCCAGCAGTTTCGACAGGATGAACACTGAAGCTTTCTTT; CDR3aa: CASSFDRMNTEAFF
j_gene: TRBJ2-7; d_gene: TRBD1; v_gene: TRBV20-1; abundance: many; len: 13; CDR3nt: TGCAGTGCTAGAGGGGACAGGGCCTACGAGCAGTACTTC; CDR3aa: CSARGDRAYEQYF
j_gene: TRBJ1-2; d_gene: NA; v_gene: TRBV6-5; abundance: NA; len: 15; CDR3nt: TGTGCCAGCAGTTACGGCCGACAGAGGGCCTATGGCTACACCTTC; CDR3aa: CASSYGRQRAYGYTF
j_gene: TRBJ1-5; d_gene: NA; v_gene: TRBV20-1; abundance: many; len: 12; CDR3nt: TGCAGTGCCCAGAACAGCAATCAGCCCCAGCATTTT; CDR3aa: CSAQNSNQPQHF
j_gene: TRBJ1-5; d_gene: NA; v_gene: TRBV7-2; abundance: NA; len: 15; CDR3nt: TGTGCCAGCAGCTTCGTCGGGGATAGCAATCAGCCCCAGCATTTT; CDR3aa: CASSFVGDSNQPQHF
j_gene: TRBJ1-5; d_gene: NA; v_gene: TRBV20-1; abundance: few; len: 15; CDR3nt: TGCAGTGCTAGAGATGGGGGTCGGGGCAATCAGCCCCAGCATTTT; CDR3aa: CSARDGGRGNQPQHF
j_gene: TRBJ2-3; d_gene: TRBD2; v_gene: TRBV9; abundance: NA; len: 16; CDR3nt: TGTGCCAGCAGCGTGGCAGCGGGGGGTAGCACAGATACGCAGTATTTT; CDR3aa: CASSVAAGGSTDTQYF
j_gene: TRBJ2-1; d_gene: NA; v_gene: TRBV18; abundance: many; len: 13; CDR3nt: TGTGCCAGCTCACACGAGGAGGTGAATGAGCAGTTCTTC; CDR3aa: CASSHEEVNEQFF